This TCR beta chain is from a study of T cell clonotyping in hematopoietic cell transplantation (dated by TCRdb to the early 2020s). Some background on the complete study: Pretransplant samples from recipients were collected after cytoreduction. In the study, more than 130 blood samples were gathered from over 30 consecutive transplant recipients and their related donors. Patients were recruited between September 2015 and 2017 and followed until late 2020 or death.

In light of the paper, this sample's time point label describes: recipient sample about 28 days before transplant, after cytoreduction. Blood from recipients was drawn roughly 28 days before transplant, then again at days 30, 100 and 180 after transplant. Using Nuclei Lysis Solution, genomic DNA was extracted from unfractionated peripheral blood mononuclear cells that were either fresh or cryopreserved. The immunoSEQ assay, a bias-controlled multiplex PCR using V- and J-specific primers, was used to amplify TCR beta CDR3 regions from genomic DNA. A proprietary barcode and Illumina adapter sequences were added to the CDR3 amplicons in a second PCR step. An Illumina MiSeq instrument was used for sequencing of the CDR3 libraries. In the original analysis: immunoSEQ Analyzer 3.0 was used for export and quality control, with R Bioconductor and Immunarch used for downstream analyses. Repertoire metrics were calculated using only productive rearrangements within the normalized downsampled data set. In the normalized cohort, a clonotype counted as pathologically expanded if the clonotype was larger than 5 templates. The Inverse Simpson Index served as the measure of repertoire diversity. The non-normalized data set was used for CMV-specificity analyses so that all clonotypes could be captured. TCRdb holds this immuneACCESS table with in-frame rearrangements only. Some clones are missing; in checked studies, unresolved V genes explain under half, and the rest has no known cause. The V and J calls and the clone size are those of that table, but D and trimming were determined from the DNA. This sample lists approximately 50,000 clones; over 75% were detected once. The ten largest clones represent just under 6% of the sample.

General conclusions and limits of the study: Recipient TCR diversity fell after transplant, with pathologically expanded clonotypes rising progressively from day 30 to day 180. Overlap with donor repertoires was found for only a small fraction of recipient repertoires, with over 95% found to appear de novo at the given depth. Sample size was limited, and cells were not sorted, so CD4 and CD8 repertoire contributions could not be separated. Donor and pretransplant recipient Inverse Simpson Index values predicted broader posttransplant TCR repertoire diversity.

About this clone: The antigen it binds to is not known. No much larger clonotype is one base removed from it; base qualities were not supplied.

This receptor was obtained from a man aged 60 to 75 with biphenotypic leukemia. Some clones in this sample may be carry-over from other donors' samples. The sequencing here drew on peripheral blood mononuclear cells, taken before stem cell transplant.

The nucleotide sequence is given as TGTGCCAGCAGCTTGGGACTAGCGGGAGCACACAATGAGCAGTTCTTC. It encodes CASSLGLAGAHNEQFF. The chain couples TRBV11-2 to TRBJ2-1; TRBD2 matches 14 bases in the middle. Compared with germline, V lacks 3 bases and J lacks 5 bases; bases without a gene match: 3. From its cysteine to its phenylalanine, the CDR3 spans 16 amino acids. Only the CDR3 DNA is retained, 48 bases long and in frame from the first base. CDR1 and CDR2 are drawn from the germline V gene: SGHAT, FQNNGV.